What follows are 7 T cell receptor beta chains derived from one specimen sequenced in a study of blood T cell repertoires in COVID-19. TCRdb's copy holds only in-frame clones and misses some; the assay was immunoSEQ multiplex PCR. This sample has 45,000 to 55,000 clones, with roughly 84% found just once. The specimen was peripheral blood. These TCRs come from a man in his fifties or sixties with acute or convalescent COVID-19.

The rearrangement joins TRBV11-2 to TRBJ2-1; tentative D call: TRBD1 (6 bases). CDR1 and CDR2 (germline): SGHAT, FQNNGV. The V gene lost 2 bases and the J gene lost 8 bases, with 19 bases spanning the gap. CDR3 length: 16 amino acids. CDR3 region: CASSLYNTGPSYEQFF. For the CDR3, the DNA is TGTGCCAGCAGCTTATACAATACAGGGCCCTCCTATGAGCAGTTCTTC.

The chain recombines TRBV6-2 or TRBV6-3 with TRBJ1-4; no firm D call. This CDR3 spans 14 amino acids. V lost 5 bases to trimming and J lost 4 bases, with 11 bases between them. The V gene's germline CDR1 is MNHEY and CDR2 SVGEGT. DNA of the CDR3: TGTGCCAGCAGTCTCGGTCGGGGTAATGAAAAACTGTTTTTT. It codes for CASSLGRGNEKLFF.

This clone came up once. V usage is TRBV6-6 and J usage is TRBJ2-7, with no clear D. The germline CDR1 and CDR2 sequences are MNHNY and SVGAGI (reference sequence). Between the trimmed V and J ends, which lost 6 bases and 3 bases, there was a span of 12 bases. This CDR3 has 13 residues. The CDR3 bases are TGTGCCAGCAGGCACTTGAAAAGCTACGAGCAGTACTTC. It specifies CASRHLKSYEQYF.

J is TRBJ1-1 and V is TRBV6-1, with 11 nucleotides matching TRBD1. Germline lookup yields CDR1 MNHNS and CDR2 SASEGT. J lost 11 bases, V lost 1 base, and 9 bases had no gene match. The CDR3 sequence is 15 residues long. CDR3 nucleotide sequence: TGTGCCAGCAGTGAAGACCCGTGGACAGGGGGCAAGGCTTTCTTT. This translates into CASSEDPWTGGKAFF.

A single count supports this clone. This chain connects TRBV28 to TRBJ1-2, with D perhaps TRBD1 (5 bases). The germline V gene has CDR1 MDHEN and CDR2 SYDVKM. V lost 3 bases, J lost 8 bases, and 13 bases lay in between. CDR3 length: 13 residues. CDR3 nucleotides: TGTGCCAGCAGTTTTGGCCAGCGGGACGGCTACACCTTC. It translates to CASSFGQRDGYTF.

CDR3 bases: TGTGCCTGGAGTTGGCCACGGGGGGATACGCAGTATTTT. This sequence encodes CAWSWPRGDTQYF. This chain links TRBV30 with TRBJ2-3; tentatively, D is TRBD2 (6 bases). This CDR3 has 13 amino acids. Germline V CDR1 and CDR2: GTSNPN, SVGIG (reference sequence). Trimming removed 2 bases at V and 6 bases at J, with 12 bases between.

The genes are TRBV6-5 and TRBJ1-4; D might be TRBD1 (5 bases). Germline V CDR1 and CDR2: MNHEY, SVGAGI. With 2 bases removed from V and 8 bases from J, the gap between germline ends came to 12 bases. The CDR3 is 14 amino acids. The CDR3 protein is CASSYTDSQEKLFF. The CDR3 DNA follows: TGTGCCAGCAGTTACACCGACAGTCAAGAAAAACTGTTTTTT.